The rows below give T cell receptor beta chains drawn from one sample of a study of siplizumab effects on memory and regulatory T cells. Sequencing was performed with immunoSEQ multiplex PCR; in TCRdb, only in-frame clones are kept and a portion is missing. The profile covers approximately 100,000 clones, with about 93% appearing a single time and approximately 0.17% taken by the ten largest. The sequencing input was non-Treg CD4+ T cells sorted from blood. These receptors originate from a human donor in good health. CDR3s include the opening cysteine and the closing phenylalanine or tryptophan. For some rows the clone size is stated as once, few or many, or as a class when expanded; others skip it.

size: NA
V: TRBV2
J: TRBJ2-2
CDR3: CASSLGLQNTGELFF

size: NA
V: TRBV5-4
J: TRBJ2-3
CDR3: CASSFPTGGVGNTQYF

size: NA
V: TRBV5-5
J: TRBJ1-6
CDR3: CASSLESEGAPLHF

size: NA
V: TRBV7-2
J: TRBJ1-1
CDR3: CASSGGGSRTEAFF

size: NA
V: TRBV5-1
J: TRBJ2-5
CDR3: CASSPPTNLGETQYF

size: NA
V: TRBV4-1
J: TRBJ2-3
CDR3: CASSLTSGGVDTQYF

size: NA
V: TRBV28
J: TRBJ2-2
CDR3: CASRLTGGTGELFF

size: NA
V: TRBV6-1
J: TRBJ2-1
CDR3: CASSDSTRGIGNEQFF

size: NA
V: TRBV5-4
J: TRBJ2-1
CDR3: CASSLGARTTYNEQFF

size: NA
V: TRBV5-1
J: TRBJ1-2
CDR3: CASSLVVLGQGSNYGYTF

size: NA
V: TRBV5-6
J: TRBJ1-1
CDR3: CASSQDRRGTEAFF

size: NA
V: TRBV19
J: TRBJ2-2
CDR3: CASRHGDRDNTGELFF

size: NA
V: TRBV28
J: TRBJ2-7
CDR3: CASSIGNYEQYF

size: NA
V: TRBV11-2
J: TRBJ2-3
CDR3: CASSGRPTDTQYF

size: NA
V: TRBV9
J: TRBJ2-1
CDR3: CASSQTSGGAGSYNEQFF

size: NA
V: TRBV20-1
J: TRBJ2-5
CDR3: CSAREETQYF

size: NA
V: TRBV4-2
J: TRBJ1-1
CDR3: CASSRRVGGDTEAFF

size: NA
V: TRBV7-2
J: TRBJ1-5
CDR3: CASSKSGQGLAQHF

size: NA
V: TRBV11-3
J: TRBJ2-7
CDR3: CASSFQPSGGGDEQYF

size: NA
V: TRBV2
J: TRBJ1-2
CDR3: CASSFSGTGDGYTF

size: NA
V: TRBV25-1
J: TRBJ1-2
CDR3: CASSDEGVPYYGYTF

size: NA
V: TRBV9
J: TRBJ2-5
CDR3: CASSVMGGETQYF

size: NA
V: TRBV7-2
J: TRBJ1-2
CDR3: CASSLWEGDNGYTF

size: NA
V: TRBV6-5
J: TRBJ1-1
CDR3: CASSYDPNTEAFF

size: NA
V: TRBV7-3
J: TRBJ1-3
CDR3: CARETSGNTIYF

size: NA
V: TRBV5-1
J: TRBJ2-7
CDR3: CASSLGQTAYEQYF

size: NA
V: TRBV5-1
J: TRBJ1-1
CDR3: CASSLPGTGQGGAEAFF

size: NA
V: TRBV11-3
J: TRBJ2-5
CDR3: CASSLVPHMGQETQYF

size: NA
V: TRBV6-5
J: TRBJ2-7
CDR3: CASSKGQGASYEQYF

size: NA
V: TRBV5-1
J: TRBJ2-7
CDR3: CASSLEQTSYEQYF

size: NA
V: TRBV4-3
J: TRBJ2-6
CDR3: CASSQGWQAREISGANVLTF

size: NA
V: TRBV6-5
J: TRBJ2-7
CDR3: CASRDRAYEQYF

size: NA
V: TRBV7-8
J: TRBJ2-1
CDR3: CASSLVAHNEQFF

size: once
V: TRBV6-5
J: TRBJ2-7
CDR3: CASSYSITGSRWEQYF

size: NA
V: TRBV6-6
J: TRBJ1-1
CDR3: CASSHGTGDTEAFF

size: NA
V: TRBV28
J: TRBJ2-2
CDR3: CASSLWDGNTGELFF

size: NA
V: TRBV28
J: TRBJ2-2
CDR3: CAEQGRTGELFF

size: NA
V: TRBV5-1
J: TRBJ2-1
CDR3: CASSPRLAGPYNEQFF

size: NA
V: TRBV1
J: TRBJ1-2
CDR3: CTSSQDPRAFYGYTF

size: NA
V: TRBV4-2
J: TRBJ2-7
CDR3: CASSPRAQTGATYEQYF

size: NA
V: TRBV2
J: TRBJ1-3
CDR3: CASSESRRGNTIYF

size: NA
V: TRBV28
J: TRBJ1-2
CDR3: CASSGTGNYGYTF

size: NA
V: TRBV6-5
J: TRBJ1-2
CDR3: CASSSRGGYTF

size: once
V: TRBV10-3
J: TRBJ2-5
CDR3: CAINGGQGTKETQYF